One and the same sample provided the 6 T cell receptor beta chains below, sequenced in a study of blood T cells in healthy people across ages. PCR was performed a second time for about 7 to 11 cycles using a sample-barcoded 5' primer and a J-beta primer mix. MiXCR, applied by TCRdb to the 5' RACE reads, yields one record per CDR3 protein. Here the sample spans around 750,000 distinct CDR3 sequences, 53% being singletons. The sequencing input was blood. The origin of the receptors is a man of 80 years or more in good health.

A few counts support this clonotype. The chain joins TRBV5-1 to TRBJ2-1, with a possible D match to TRBD2 (5 bases). CDR1 is SGHRS and CDR2 is YFSETQ in the germline V gene. CDR3 length: 15 amino acids. V was cut by 4 bases and J by 0 bases, with 11 bases left in between. The CDR3 coding sequence is TGCGCCAGCAGCCTTAGCGCGATCTCCTACAATGAGCAGTTCTTC. Its protein is CASSLSAISYNEQFF.

V usage is TRBV20-1 and J usage is TRBJ2-1; 8 bases are a match to TRBD1. In germline, CDR1 is DFQATT, CDR2 SNEGSKA (reference sequence). Unmatched junction bases numbered 18, after V lost 5 bases and J lost 12 bases. This CDR3 spans 15 amino acids. The CDR3 reads CSAATAGSGGVGQFF. DNA of the CDR3: TGCAGTGCTGCCACCGCCGGGTCAGGGGGCGTTGGGCAGTTCTTC.

The chain is built from TRBV7-2 and TRBJ2-1; 7 nucleotides agree with TRBD2. V lost 3 bases, J lost 6 bases, and 14 bases stayed unmatched. The CDR3 loop spans 17 amino acids. From germline, CDR1 is SGHTA and CDR2 FQGNSA. CDR3 DNA: TGTGCCAGCAGCTTCACAGGAACAGCGGGAAAGGTCAATGAGCAGTTCTTC. Protein product: CASSFTGTAGKVNEQFF.

This chain joins TRBV10-3 and TRBJ2-5; 7 bases align to TRBD2. The tail of the sequence fits TRBJ2-7 better, so the J call may be wrong. Per germline, CDR1 ENHRY and CDR2 SYGVKD. The CDR3 extends over 13 amino acids. In DNA form, the CDR3 reads TGTGCCATCAGTCAGATTGGGGGGGACGAGCAGTACTTC. This gives the protein CAISQIGGDEQYF.

The gene calls are TRBV20-1 and TRBJ2-7; 8 bases align to TRBD2. Germline V gene lookup returns CDR1 DFQATT and CDR2 SNEGSKA (reference sequence). The CDR3 covers 13 residues. CDR3 DNA sequence: TGCAGGGCTCCCGGGACTAGGGACTACGAGCAGTACTTC. Protein sequence: CRAPGTRDYEQYF.

This clonotype has a handful of counts. The rearrangement links TRBV5-1 to TRBJ2-5; D unresolved. V was cut by 5 bases and J by 2 bases, with 13 bases left in between. Germline CDR1 and CDR2: SGHRS and YFSETQ. The CDR3 runs 14 residues. The CDR3 is CASSPGRSQETQYF. The DNA of the CDR3 is TGCGCCAGCAGTCCCGGACGGAGTCAAGAGACCCAGTACTTC.